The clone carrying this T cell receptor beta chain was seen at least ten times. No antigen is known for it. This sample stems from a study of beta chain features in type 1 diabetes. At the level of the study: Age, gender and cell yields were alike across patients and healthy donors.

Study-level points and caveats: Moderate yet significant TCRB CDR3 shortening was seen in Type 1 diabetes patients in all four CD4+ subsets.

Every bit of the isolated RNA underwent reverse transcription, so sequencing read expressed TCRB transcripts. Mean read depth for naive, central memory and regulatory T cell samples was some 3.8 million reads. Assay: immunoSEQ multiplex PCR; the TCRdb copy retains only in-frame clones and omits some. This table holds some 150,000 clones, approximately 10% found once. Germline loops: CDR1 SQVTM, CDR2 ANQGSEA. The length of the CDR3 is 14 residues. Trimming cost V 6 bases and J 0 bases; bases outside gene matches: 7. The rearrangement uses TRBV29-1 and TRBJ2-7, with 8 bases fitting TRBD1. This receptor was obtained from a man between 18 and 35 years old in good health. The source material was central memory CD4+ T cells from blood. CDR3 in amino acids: CSVADRALSYEQYF. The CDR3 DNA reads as TGCAGCGTAGCGGACAGGGCACTCTCCTACGAGCAGTACTTC.